The source of this T cell receptor beta chain is a study of patients and donors after allogeneic stem cell transplantation. MiXCR was run by TCRdb on the RT-PCR reads, yielding one entry per CDR3 protein. The sample has approximately 140,000 distinct CDR3 sequences; over 30% are singletons. The CDR3 length is 12 residues. The V gene's germline CDR1 is SNHLY and CDR2 FYNNEI. V was cut by 6 bases and J by 6 bases, with 10 bases left in between. This clonotype has a handful of counts. The chain employs TRBV2 and TRBJ2-3; no clear D gene. What was sequenced was blood, either unsorted or a sorted T cell fraction (not recorded which). This TCR derives from a human donor who was either an allogeneic HSCT recipient or a stem cell or donor lymphocyte infusion donor (not recorded which). It is not recorded whose cells these are; they may come from a transplant donor. The DNA for the CDR3 is TGTGCCAGCAGCCAGACTGTCGATACGCAGTATTTT. Amino acids: CASSQTVDTQYF.